A single sample gave rise to the 23 T cell receptor beta chains below, sequenced in a study of cytomegalovirus exposure and HLA in healthy donors. In the PCR, 60 Vbeta and 13 Jbeta primers were used. Assay: immunoSEQ multiplex PCR; the TCRdb copy retains only in-frame clones and omits some. The sample holds some 130,000 clones; about 80% are singletons and the top ten take about 4.3%. Sequences were obtained from PBMCs. These receptors were obtained from a man aged 30 to 39 in good health.

The chain carries TRBV11-2 and TRBJ2-1, with TRBD2 identical over 9 bases. The V and J ends lost 4 bases and 8 bases, in that order; junction bases with no gene match: 6. CDR1 is SGHAT and CDR2 is FQNNGV in the germline V gene. This CDR3 region has 14 residues. The CDR3 DNA is TGTGCCAGCAGCTCCGGCGGGAGGGTCTATGAGCAGTTCTTC. Its translation: CASSSGGRVYEQFF.

The chain recombines TRBV27 with TRBJ2-7; 7 bases agree with TRBD2. The germline gives CDR1 MNHEY, CDR2 SMNVEV (reference sequence). This CDR3 comprises 14 residues. Trimming removed 3 bases from V and 7 bases from J; junction bases left unmatched: 9. The CDR3 here is CASSFEGGPWEQYF. The CDR3 DNA is TGTGCCAGCAGTTTTGAGGGAGGGCCTTGGGAGCAGTACTTC.

This clone was recorded a few times. The DNA of the CDR3 is TGTGCCAGCACCCCTATGGGGAGAGGAAACATTCAGTACTTC. Translating gives CASTPMGRGNIQYF. The chain has TRBV5-6 and TRBJ2-4, with TRBD2 as a possible D gene (5 bases). CDR3 size: 14 residues. Germline-derived CDR1 and CDR2 are SGHDT and YYEEEE. V was pared by 6 bases and J by 6 bases, with 16 bases between.

The chain has TRBV9 and TRBJ1-4; TRBD1 matches at 8 bases. This CDR3 is built from 16 residues. V lost 4 bases to trimming and J lost 8 bases; unmatched junction nucleotides: 13. The germline gives CDR1 SGDLS, CDR2 YYNGEE. Here the CDR3 reads CASSRIPDRESEKLFF. The CDR3 nucleotides are TGTGCCAGCAGCCGAATCCCGGACAGGGAAAGCGAAAAACTGTTTTTT. The complete variable domain, with remaining parts taken from reference TRBV9 and TRBJ1-4, reads DSGVTQTPKHLITATGQRVTLRCSPRSGDLSVYWYQQSLDQGLQFLIQYYNGEERAKGNILERFSAQQFPDLHSELNLSSLELGDSALYFCASSRIPDRESEKLFFGSGTQLSVL.

This clone occurred a few times. The J gene is TRBJ1-1, the V gene TRBV19; a possible D gene is TRBD1 (5 bases). V shed 1 base and J shed 5 bases, with 11 bases lying between them. The CDR3 extends over 14 amino acids. Per the germline V gene, CDR1 is LNHDA and CDR2 is SQIVND (reference sequence). The chain's CDR3 is CASSIGGGFTEAFF. The CDR3 bases are TGTGCCAGTAGTATAGGCGGGGGATTTACTGAAGCTTTCTTT.

This chain joins TRBV28 and TRBJ1-1, with a possible D match to TRBD1 (6 bases). This CDR3 is built from 14 residues. The V and J ends lost 5 bases and 4 bases respectively, with 14 bases between them. Germline values: CDR1 MDHEN, CDR2 SYDVKM. The CDR3 DNA reads as TGTGCCAGCAGTGGACCAGGGGATAGCACTGAAGCTTTCTTT. Protein sequence: CASSGPGDSTEAFF.

J is TRBJ2-1 and V is TRBV7-2, with a possible D match to TRBD2 (5 bases). From germline, CDR1 is SGHTA and CDR2 FQGNSA. Trimming removed 4 bases from V and 10 bases from J, with 11 bases in between. CDR3 length: 12 residues. The CDR3: CASSSRTPEQFF. CDR3 in DNA: TGTGCCAGCAGCTCCCGGACTCCCGAGCAGTTCTTC.

The chain links TRBV28 to TRBJ2-3; no reliable D call. Germline V gives CDR1 MDHEN, CDR2 SYDVKM. The CDR3 has 11 amino acids. V lost 6 bases and J lost 2, with 3 bases in between. The CDR3 nucleotides are TGTGCCAGCAGCATCACAGATACGCAGTATTTT. Amino acids: CASSITDTQYF.

The chain uses TRBV9 and TRBJ2-7; maybe TRBD1 (6 bases). Deletions cut 5 bases from V and 1 base from J, with 13 bases between. The CDR3 runs 14 residues. Germline CDR1 and CDR2: SGDLS and YYNGEE. The CDR3 loop is CASSIGDRSYEQYF. The DNA for the CDR3 is TGTGCCAGCAGTATAGGAGACAGGTCCTACGAGCAGTACTTC.

V is TRBV7-9 and J is TRBJ1-5; D unresolved. The V and J ends lost 1 base and 0 bases respectively, with 7 bases between them. The CDR3 totals 15 residues. From germline, CDR1 is SEHNR and CDR2 FQNEAQ (reference sequence). The CDR3 region has the DNA TGTGCCAGCAGCTTAGATGGGCATAGCAATCAGCCCCAGCATTTT. Protein: CASSLDGHSNQPQHF.

This clone was seen once. The chain links TRBV4-3 to TRBJ2-1; 10 bases align to TRBD2. Germline CDR1 and CDR2: LGHNA and YSLEER. This CDR3 has 15 residues. J was trimmed by 7 bases and V by 8 bases; bases with no gene match: 11. For the CDR3, the DNA is TGCGCCAGCGCCGTCTCTAGCGGGAGTACGAATGAGCAGTTCTTC. Translation: CASAVSSGSTNEQFF.

V is TRBV9 and J is TRBJ2-3, with 11 bases lining up with TRBD2. The trim removed 3 bases at V and 2 bases at J, leaving 8 bases unmatched. Germline CDR1 and CDR2: SGDLS and YYNGEE. The CDR3 is 17 residues long. CDR3: CASSGGMTSGNTDTQYF. The CDR3 DNA follows: TGTGCCAGCAGCGGAGGAATGACTAGCGGGAACACAGATACGCAGTATTTT.

V is TRBV28 and J is TRBJ2-5; no definite D call. The DNA end favors TRBJ2-7, so the J call may be wrong. Germline V lookup: CDR1 MDHEN, CDR2 SYDVKM. The CDR3 is 12 amino acids. CDR3 in amino acids: CASSPGWYEQYF. CDR3 DNA sequence: TGTGCCAGCAGCCCCGGGTGGTACGAGCAGTACTTC.

The V gene is TRBV18, the J gene TRBJ2-3, with 9 positions matching TRBD2. This CDR3 spans 16 amino acids. Per germline, CDR1 KGHSH and CDR2 LQKENI. Germline trimming cut 5 bases from V and 0 bases from J; bases unmatched to any gene: 6. The CDR3 region is CASSALSGSSTDTQYF. CDR3 DNA: TGTGCCAGCTCAGCGCTTAGCGGGAGTAGCACAGATACGCAGTATTTT.

The J gene is TRBJ2-3, the V gene TRBV6-4; 9 nucleotides agree with TRBD2. This CDR3 has 14 amino acids. V was clipped by 4 bases and J by 5 bases; unmatched bases: 4. The V gene's germline CDR1 is MRHNA and CDR2 SNTAGT. CDR3 DNA: TGTGCCAGCAGTGTTGGGACTAGCCAAGATACGCAGTATTTT. It translates to CASSVGTSQDTQYF.

This clone was recorded only once. This chain uses TRBV28 with TRBJ1-3; the D is unclear. There are 16 residues in the CDR3. Deletions cut 6 bases from V and 3 bases from J, with 18 bases between. CDR1 and CDR2 (germline): MDHEN, SYDVKM. The chain's CDR3 is CASSLSPDSDGNTIYF. CDR3 sequence (DNA): TGTGCCAGCAGCCTGAGCCCCGACTCCGATGGAAACACCATATATTTT.

This rearrangement joins TRBV20-1 to TRBJ2-7; 8 bases agree with TRBD2. Trimming removed 6 bases from V and 6 bases from J; junction bases left unmatched: 4. The CDR3 covers 11 residues. CDR1 and CDR2 (germline): DFQATT, SNEGSKA (reference sequence). The CDR3 bases are TGCAGTGCAGGACTAGCTGCCGAGCAGTACTTC. Its protein is CSAGLAAEQYF.

The chain employs TRBV11-2 and TRBJ1-5, with TRBD1 matching 7 bases. CDR1 and CDR2 (germline): SGHAT, FQNNGV. The CDR3 extends over 16 amino acids. V shed 5 bases, J shed 2 bases, and the junction held 9 bases outside the gene matches. In DNA form, the CDR3 reads TGTGCCAGCAGCAATAGACAGGGACAAGGCAATCAGCCCCAGCATTTT. Protein sequence: CASSNRQGQGNQPQHF.

The V gene is TRBV5-4, the J gene TRBJ2-6; 12 bases agree with TRBD2. Germline-derived CDR1 and CDR2 are SGHNT and YYREEE (reference sequence). CDR3 length: 19 amino acids. V was pared by 4 bases and J by 0 bases, with 8 bases of the junction left unmatched. The CDR3 bases are TGTGCCAGCAGCGTGCCGGGACTAGCGGGCCGCTCTGGGGCCAACGTCCTGACTTTC. Its protein is CASSVPGLAGRSGANVLTF.

The chain employs TRBV7-3 and TRBJ1-1, with D uncertain. Trimming took 2 bases from V and 2 from J, leaving 6 bases between them. Germline V gene data show CDR1 as SGHTA and CDR2 as FQGTGA. The CDR3 runs to 13 residues. This CDR3 reads CASSLAINTEAFF. The CDR3 bases are TGTGCCAGCAGCTTAGCGATTAACACTGAAGCTTTCTTT.

V and J are TRBV11-2 and TRBJ2-3; the D gene is possibly TRBD2 (5 bases). The CDR3 is made up of 12 amino acids. V lost 5 bases and J lost 5, with 8 bases in between. Germline V lookup: CDR1 SGHAT, CDR2 FQNNGV. The CDR3 DNA is TGTGCCAGCAGCGTGAGCGGAGATACGCAGTATTTT. It specifies CASSVSGDTQYF.

The rearrangement links TRBV2 to TRBJ2-7; possible D gene TRBD1, 6 bases. V lost 7 bases and J 5 bases, leaving 21 bases between the germline ends. CDR3 length: 15 residues. From germline, CDR1 is SNHLY and CDR2 FYNNEI. CDR3 bases: TGTGCCAGCAACCACGTAGAGGGGGTGAAAAACGAGCAGTACTTC. It is translated as CASNHVEGVKNEQYF.

CDR3 nucleotides: TGTGCCAGCAGTTTGAGTGGGGGGTCCCCCGTGTTCGGGACCCAGTACTTC. Translated, it gives CASSLSGGSPVFGTQYF. V gene TRBV28 combines with J gene TRBJ2-5; D might be TRBD2 (6 bases). The CDR3 sequence is 17 residues long. Germline values: CDR1 MDHEN, CDR2 SYDVKM. The germline V and J ends were trimmed by 3 bases and 7 bases, with 24 bases remaining between them.